The 27 T cell receptor beta chains below come from one sample, sequenced in a study of T cell repertoires in cytomegalovirus infection. TCRdb ran MiXCR on the reads and lists one entry per CDR3 protein. The repertoire has approximately 73,000 distinct CDR3 sequences, around 40% of them found once; the top ten carry over 85%. Their antigen targets remain unknown. The sample in question was CD8+ T cells from cultured PBMCs, obtained from culture after CMV antigen stimulation. The receptors were gathered from a human donor in good health (CMV status not recorded). Some clones in this sample may be carry-over from other donors' samples.

The chain links TRBV7-6 to TRBJ2-3; TRBD2 is a possible D gene (7 bases). This CDR3 has 17 residues. The germline CDR1 and CDR2 sequences are SGHVS and FNYEAQ. V was clipped by 4 bases and J by 5 bases, with 22 bases between them. The CDR3: CASSSPKGGGPGDTQYF. CDR3 DNA sequence: TGTGCCAGCAGCTCACCTAAGGGGGGGGGGCCAGGAGATACGCAGTATTTT.

The gene calls are TRBV6-5 and TRBJ2-7; no clear D gene. Trimming pared 5 bases from V and 3 bases from J, leaving 14 bases between. CDR3 length: 14 amino acids. Germline assignment: CDR1 MNHEY and CDR2 SVGAGI. CDR3 in DNA: TGTGCCAGCAGTCCGACGACTTACTTCTACGAGCAGTACTTC. It yields the protein CASSPTTYFYEQYF.

This clonotype was counted between two and nine times. The CDR3: CASSYVSDSSYQETQYF. As DNA, the CDR3 is TGTGCCAGCAGTTACGTCAGCGACTCCTCGTACCAAGAGACCCAGTACTTC. V is TRBV6-6 and J is TRBJ2-5; D uncertain. Trimming removed 2 bases from V and 0 bases from J, with 16 bases in between. Looked up from germline, CDR1 is MNHNY and CDR2 is SVGAGI (reference sequence). This CDR3 has 17 residues.

The J gene is TRBJ2-3, the V gene TRBV6-1; 9 nucleotides align to TRBD2. CDR1 is MNHNS, CDR2 SASEGT, per germline. The CDR3 has 15 amino acids. The J segment lost 6 bases and the V segment lost 6 bases, leaving 10 bases of the junction unmatched. CDR3 protein: CASSQDAGGPDTQYF. The CDR3 coding sequence is TGTGCCAGCAGCCAAGATGCGGGGGGGCCCGATACGCAGTATTTT.

This clonotype was counted a few times. The gene calls are TRBV7-8 and TRBJ2-3, with D unresolved. This CDR3 comprises 13 residues. From germline, CDR1 is SGHVS and CDR2 FQNEAQ. The V end lost 5 bases, the J end lost 3 bases, and 9 bases lay between the germline ends. The chain's CDR3 is CASSRIDTDTQYF. The CDR3 DNA reads TGTGCCAGCAGCCGTATCGATACAGATACGCAGTATTTT.

The rearrangement joins TRBV6-1 to TRBJ2-1, with 8 nucleotides matching TRBD2. CDR3 size: 15 residues. CDR1 and CDR2 (germline): MNHNS, SASEGT. V was pared by 3 bases and J by 0 bases, with 1 base of the junction left unmatched. Here the CDR3 DNA reads TGTGCCAGCAGTGACGGGACTAGCTCCTACAATGAGCAGTTCTTC. Amino acid sequence: CASSDGTSSYNEQFF.

The chain recombines TRBV20-1 with TRBJ1-6; D gene uncertain. CDR3 size: 15 residues. Trimming stripped 6 bases from V and 0 bases from J, with 12 bases between. CDR1 and CDR2 (germline): DFQATT, SNEGSKA (reference sequence). This CDR3 reads CSAIIPGSYNSPLHF. Here the CDR3 DNA reads TGCAGTGCCATAATTCCCGGCTCCTATAATTCACCCCTCCACTTT.

The chain uses TRBV11-2 and TRBJ2-3, with D perhaps TRBD1 or TRBD2 (5 bases each). The CDR3 length is 17 residues. V lost 5 bases, J lost 6 bases, and 24 bases lay in between. Per the germline V gene, CDR1 is SGHAT and CDR2 is FQNNGV. CDR3 nucleotides: TGTGCCAGCAGCCCGCTTGGGGCAGGAGGCCTCACGGATACGCAGTATTTT. Its protein is CASSPLGAGGLTDTQYF. Full variable domain (missing parts from reference TRBV11-2 and TRBJ2-3): EAGVAQSPRYKIIEKRQSVAFWCNPISGHATLYWYQQILGQGPKLLIQFQNNGVVDDSQLPKDRFSAERLKGVDSTLKIQPAKLEDSAVYLCASSPLGAGGLTDTQYFGPGTRLTVL.

The rearrangement links TRBV18 to TRBJ2-7; 7 bases align to TRBD1. Germline lookup yields CDR1 KGHSH and CDR2 LQKENI. V dropped 1 base and J dropped 3; count of bases not matched to a gene: 9. This CDR3 is 16 amino acids long. The CDR3 reads CASSPLVPDRDYEQYF. CDR3 sequence (DNA): TGTGCCAGCTCACCACTCGTCCCAGACAGGGACTACGAGCAGTACTTC.

In its sample, this clonotype was seen a few times. The chain uses TRBV14 and TRBJ2-7; a weak D match, TRBD1 (5 bases). Trimming left V 4 bases short and J 2 bases short, with 12 bases between. Germline CDR1 reads SGHDN; CDR2 reads FVKESK. This CDR3 is 14 amino acids long. CDR3 nucleotide sequence: TGTGCCAGCAGCCTGGCGACAGAACCCTACGAGCAGTACTTC. Encoded protein: CASSLATEPYEQYF.

The chain joins TRBV19 to TRBJ2-1, with no clear D. V was clipped by 1 base and J by 9 bases, with 10 bases between them. The CDR3 consists of 13 residues. Germline CDR1 and CDR2: LNHDA and SQIVND (reference sequence). Here the CDR3 reads CASSIGWGSEQFF. CDR3 nucleotides: TGTGCCAGTAGTATAGGTTGGGGTAGTGAGCAGTTCTTC.

The V call is TRBV4-3, the J call TRBJ1-4; D is ambiguous. CDR3 length equals 17 residues. The V gene's germline CDR1 is LGHNA and CDR2 YSLEER. Trimming cost V 1 base and J 2 bases, with 14 bases left between them. Here the CDR3 reads CASSQAPQSRTNEKLFF. The CDR3 DNA reads TGCGCCAGCAGCCAAGCCCCCCAGTCGCGGACTAATGAAAAACTGTTTTTT.

This clonotype was seen many times. The rearrangement links TRBV7-2 to TRBJ2-1, with 8 bases that match TRBD2. The V and J ends lost 1 base and 6 bases, in that order; junction bases with no gene match: 8. Germline lookup yields CDR1 SGHTA and CDR2 FQGNSA. CDR3 length equals 16 residues. CDR3 loop: CASSLVRGGLFNEQFF. The CDR3 DNA follows: TGTGCCAGCAGCTTAGTCCGGGGGGGCCTTTTCAATGAGCAGTTCTTC.

The chain uses TRBV7-6 and TRBJ2-1; the match to TRBD2 covers 12 bases. CDR3 length equals 15 residues. V shed 5 bases and J 8 bases; nucleotides not matched to a gene: 7. The germline V gene has CDR1 SGHVS and CDR2 FNYEAQ. The CDR3 DNA follows: TGTGCCAGCAGCAGACTAGCGGGGGTTCCCGATGAGCAGTTCTTC. It codes for CASSRLAGVPDEQFF. Supplemented by reference TRBV7-6 and TRBJ2-1, the full variable domain reads GAGVSQSPRYKVTKRGQDVALRCDPISGHVSLYWYRQALGQGPEFLTYFNYEAQQDKSGLPNDRFSAERPEGSISTLTIQRTEQRDSAMYRCASSRLAGVPDEQFFGPGTRLTVL.

This clonotype was seen repeatedly, ten times or more. The rearrangement links TRBV7-3 to TRBJ2-3, with TRBD1 matching over 10 bases. The CDR3 is 15 amino acids. Per the germline V gene, CDR1 is SGHTA and CDR2 is FQGTGA. V was pared by 5 bases and J by 0 bases, with 2 bases of the junction left unmatched. The CDR3 is CASSRTGGSTDTQYF. In DNA, the CDR3 is TGTGCCAGCAGCCGGACAGGGGGGAGCACAGATACGCAGTATTTT. Variable domain in full (rest from reference TRBV7-3 and TRBJ2-3): GAGVSQTPSNKVTEKGKYVELRCDPISGHTALYWYRQSLGQGPEFLIYFQGTGAADDSGLPNDRFFAVRPEGSVSTLKIQRTERGDSAVYLCASSRTGGSTDTQYFGPGTRLTVL.

This chain uses TRBV28 with TRBJ1-6; the match to TRBD1 covers 7 bases. Per germline, CDR1 MDHEN and CDR2 SYDVKM. V shed 7 bases, J shed 7 bases, and the junction held 10 bases outside the gene matches. This CDR3 has 15 amino acids. The CDR3 DNA follows: TGTGCCAGCACCTCTGGGACAGTCGTCAATTCACCCCTCCACTTT. It specifies CASTSGTVVNSPLHF.

In its sample, this clonotype was seen a few times. The chain employs TRBV11-2 and TRBJ1-1; D is unresolved. Trimming shortened V by 5 bases and J by 7 bases, and 5 bases separated the two germline ends. Germline loops: CDR1 SGHAT, CDR2 FQNNGV. The CDR3 is 10 residues long. The CDR3 DNA is TGTGCCAGCAGCGGAGTTGAAGCTTTCTTT. Amino acids: CASSGVEAFF.

The V and J genes are TRBV7-2 and TRBJ2-2, with TRBD2 as a possible D gene (5 bases). V dropped 9 bases and J dropped 4 bases, with 15 bases sitting between them. From germline, CDR1 is SGHTA and CDR2 FQGNSA. The CDR3 covers 14 residues. DNA for the CDR3: TGTGCCAGTTGCGAGGGTTCCGTCACCGGGGAGCTGTTTTTT. It specifies CASCEGSVTGELFF.

This clonotype was seen a handful of times. The genes are TRBV7-9 and TRBJ2-5; 8 nucleotides line up with TRBD1. J lost 3 bases, V lost 4 bases, and 4 bases had no gene match. Looked up from germline, CDR1 is SEHNR and CDR2 is FQNEAQ (reference sequence). This CDR3 comprises 14 residues. This CDR3 reads CASSSTDREETQYF. For the CDR3, the DNA is TGTGCCAGCAGCTCTACGGACAGGGAAGAGACCCAGTACTTC.

The V and J genes are TRBV20-1 and TRBJ1-6; the D gene is possibly TRBD1 (5 bases). The CDR3 loop spans 15 amino acids. CDR1 and CDR2 (germline): DFQATT, SNEGSKA (reference sequence). V gave up 6 bases and J gave up 5 bases, with 17 bases separating them. As DNA, the CDR3 is TGCAGTGCCCGGGGGGGGAAGGGAGATAATTCACCCCTCCACTTT. This codes for CSARGGKGDNSPLHF.

This clonotype was seen ten or more times. The chain uses TRBV5-8 and TRBJ1-1, with 10 bases fitting TRBD1. With 4 bases clipped from V and 4 bases from J, the junction kept 13 bases outside the gene matches. The CDR3 has 17 amino acids. Germline values: CDR1 SGHTS, CDR2 YDEGEE. CDR3 DNA sequence: TGTGCCAGCAGCCGACGACAGGGGGCATCCTGGGGCACTGAAGCTTTCTTT. Translated: CASSRRQGASWGTEAFF.

The chain recombines TRBV5-6 with TRBJ1-5; D is possibly TRBD1 (6 bases). Germline V CDR1 and CDR2: SGHDT, YYEEEE. The V gene lost 3 bases and the J gene lost 3 bases, with 16 bases spanning the gap. CDR3 size: 16 residues. The CDR3 region has the DNA TGTGCCAGCAGCTCCGCAGGGGAGGCATCCAATCAGCCCCAGCATTTT. Its protein product is CASSSAGEASNQPQHF.

This clonotype has just a few counts. J is TRBJ2-7 and V is TRBV27; 7 bases align to TRBD1. Germline V gives CDR1 MNHEY, CDR2 SMNVEV (reference sequence). This CDR3 has 14 amino acids. Trimming took 4 bases from V and 2 from J; bases not matched to a gene: 5. The CDR3 reads CASSYSGTAYEQYF. For the CDR3, the DNA is TGTGCCAGCAGTTACTCCGGGACAGCCTACGAGCAGTACTTC.

The rearrangement uses TRBV4-1 and TRBJ1-1; the D is unclear. CDR1 and CDR2 (germline): MGHRA, YSYEKL. The CDR3 sequence is 15 residues long. V was pared by 7 bases and J by 2 bases, with 17 bases between. CDR3 sequence reads: CASKKGPTTNTEAFF. CDR3 DNA: TGCGCCAGCAAGAAAGGCCCTACAACAAACACTGAAGCTTTCTTT.

The chain is built from TRBV6-5 and TRBJ2-2, with TRBD1 matching 7 bases. Germline trimming cut 2 bases from V and 2 bases from J; bases unmatched to any gene: 8. The CDR3 runs to 17 residues. Germline CDR1 is MNHEY and CDR2 is SVGAGI. In DNA, the CDR3 is TGTGCCAGCAGTTACGGAGCCGGGACAGTCAACACCGGGGAGCTGTTTTTT. Translation gives CASSYGAGTVNTGELFF.

The chain employs TRBV7-4 and TRBJ2-1; D may correspond to TRBD1 or TRBD2 (6 bases each). The CDR3 contains 16 residues. The V gene lost 3 bases and the J gene lost 2 bases, with 14 bases spanning the gap. Germline V gene lookup returns CDR1 SGHVT and CDR2 SQSDAQ. The DNA for the CDR3 is TGTGCCAGCAGCTTTTCCGGGGGCTTGGCCTACAATGAGCAGTTCTTC. This translates into CASSFSGGLAYNEQFF. Full variable domain (missing parts from reference TRBV7-4 and TRBJ2-1): GAGVSQSPRYKVAKRGRDVALRCDSISGHVTLYWYRQTLGQGSEVLTYSQSDAQRDKSGRPSGRFSAERPERSVSTLKIQRTEQGDSAVYLCASSFSGGLAYNEQFFGPGTRLTVL.

J is TRBJ1-1 and V is TRBV5-1, with D perhaps TRBD1 (5 bases). CDR1 and CDR2 (germline): SGHRS, YFSETQ. This CDR3 spans 18 amino acids. V lost 3 bases to trimming and J lost 0 bases, with 21 bases between them. CDR3 amino acids: CASSSLRGAAHMNTEAFF. The DNA for the CDR3 is TGCGCCAGCAGCTCGCTGAGAGGGGCAGCCCACATGAACACTGAAGCTTTCTTT.